This TCR beta chain appears in the sequencing data of a study of post-analysis software for immune sequencing data. About the study: Relapsing-remitting, secondary progressive and progressive-relapsing forms of multiple sclerosis all featured among disease courses. Study-level results: The normalized Chao1 diversity of multiple sclerosis patients was significantly lower than that of controls. Roughly five TRBV segments appeared more often in patients than in controls, and TRBV5-6, TRBV5-1 and TRBV20-1 were among these.

As regards this clonotype: Its antigen is undetermined.

TCR beta cDNA libraries included unique molecular identifiers. TCRdb re-analysed the PCR reads in MiXCR, keeping a single row per CDR3 protein. The repertoire consists of about 820,000 distinct CDR3 sequences, with under 70% occurring once and the leading ten covering 4.6%. This CDR3 contains 14 residues. Germline lookup yields CDR1 MDHEN and CDR2 SYDVKM. The clonotype was recovered from a girl aged 10-17 years with multiple sclerosis. Source material: blood. The chain joins TRBV28 to TRBJ2-5, with 12 bases matching TRBD2. The better agreement between TRBJ2-7 and the DNA end casts doubt on the J call. CDR3 nucleotides: TGTGCCACCAAAAGGACTAGCGGGACCTACGAGCAGTACTTC. Residues: CATKRTSGTYEQYF.